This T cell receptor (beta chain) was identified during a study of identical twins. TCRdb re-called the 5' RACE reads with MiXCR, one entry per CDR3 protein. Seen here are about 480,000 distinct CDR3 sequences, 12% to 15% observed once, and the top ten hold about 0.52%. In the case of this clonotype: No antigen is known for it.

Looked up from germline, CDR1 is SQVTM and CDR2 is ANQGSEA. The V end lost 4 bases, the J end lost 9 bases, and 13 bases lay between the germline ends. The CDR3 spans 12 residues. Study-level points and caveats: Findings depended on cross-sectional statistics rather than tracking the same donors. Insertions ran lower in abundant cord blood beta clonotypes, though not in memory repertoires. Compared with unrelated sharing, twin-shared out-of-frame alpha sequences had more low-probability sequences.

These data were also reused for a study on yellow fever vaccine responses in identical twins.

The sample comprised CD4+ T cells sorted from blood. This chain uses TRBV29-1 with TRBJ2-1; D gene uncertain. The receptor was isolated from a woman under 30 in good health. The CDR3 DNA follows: TGCAGCGTTGTTGGCGCCTGGATTGAGCAGTTCTTC. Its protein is CSVVGAWIEQFF.